The rows below give T cell receptor beta chains drawn from one sample of a study of control samples from healthy donors and cancer patients. Sequencing was performed with immunoSEQ multiplex PCR; in TCRdb, only in-frame clones are kept and a portion is missing. The sample lists some 150,000 clones, just over 95% occurring once. The sequencing sample was made of blood. Receptors were obtained from a woman in her 30s in good health. The CDR3 runs from the conserved cysteine through the conserved F or W. Each record gives: CDR3 protein, CDR3 DNA, J gene, D gene, clone size, V gene. D genes are given only for firm matches. Only some rows state a clone size, as once, few, many or a class for expanded clones.

CDR3: CASSSRQGINQPQHF; DNA: TGTGCCAGCAGTTCGCGACAGGGCATCAATCAGCCCCAGCATTTT; J: TRBJ1-5; D: TRBD1; size: -; V: TRBV27
CDR3: CSVEDRGSSYEQYF; DNA: TGCAGCGTTGAAGATCGCGGCAGTTCCTACGAGCAGTACTTC; J: TRBJ2-7; D: -; size: -; V: TRBV29-1
CDR3: CASSQDWGTPSDEQFF; DNA: TGTGCCAGCAGCCAAGATTGGGGGACCCCAAGCGATGAGCAGTTCTTC; J: TRBJ2-1; D: -; size: -; V: TRBV4-2
CDR3: CASSQGAIHEQYF; DNA: TGTGCCAGCAGCCAGGGGGCAATTCACGAGCAGTACTTC; J: TRBJ2-7; D: -; size: -; V: TRBV4-2
CDR3: CASRLQDLTGELFF; DNA: TGTGCCAGCAGGCTCCAGGATCTGACCGGGGAGCTGTTTTTT; J: TRBJ2-2; D: -; size: -; V: TRBV7-9
CDR3: CASSQEGPSGGPYEQYF; DNA: TGTGCCAGCAGCCAAGAGGGTCCTAGCGGGGGGCCCTACGAGCAGTACTTC; J: TRBJ2-7; D: TRBD2; size: -; V: TRBV4-2
CDR3: CASSTSLQGRETQYF; DNA: TGTGCCAGTAGTACTTCGTTACAGGGTCGAGAGACCCAGTACTTC; J: TRBJ2-5; D: -; size: -; V: TRBV19
CDR3: CASSSRDRGNQPQHF; DNA: TGTGCCAGCAGTAGCCGGGACAGGGGCAATCAGCCCCAGCATTTT; J: TRBJ1-5; D: TRBD1; size: -; V: TRBV7-9
CDR3: CASSLDGTGGLYGYTF; DNA: TGCGCCAGCAGCTTGGATGGGACAGGGGGACTCTATGGCTACACCTTC; J: TRBJ1-2; D: TRBD1; size: -; V: TRBV5-1
CDR3: CASSLGTSGRDEQFF; DNA: TGTGCCAGCAGCCTAGGGACTAGCGGCCGCGATGAGCAGTTCTTC; J: TRBJ2-1; D: TRBD2; size: -; V: TRBV5-6
CDR3: CASSSTGSGNTIYF; DNA: TGCGCCAGCAGCTCCACAGGGTCTGGAAACACCATATATTTT; J: TRBJ1-3; D: -; size: -; V: TRBV5-1
CDR3: CASSLEQGAGNTIYF; DNA: TGTGCCAGCAGCTTGGAACAGGGTGCTGGAAACACCATATATTTT; J: TRBJ1-3; D: -; size: -; V: TRBV5-4
CDR3: CASSQDKSFSYNEQFF; DNA: TGTGCCAGCAGCCAAGATAAGTCGTTTTCCTACAATGAGCAGTTCTTC; J: TRBJ2-1; D: -; size: -; V: TRBV14
CDR3: CASSLTTENNEQFF; DNA: TGTGCCAGCAGCTTAACTACAGAAAACAATGAGCAGTTCTTC; J: TRBJ2-1; D: -; size: once; V: TRBV7-3
CDR3: CASSHGTSGSVVGTDTQYF; DNA: TGCGCCAGCAGCCACGGGACTAGCGGGAGTGTGGTCGGCACAGATACGCAGTATTTT; J: TRBJ2-3; D: TRBD2; size: once; V: TRBV5-1
CDR3: CASSRQGQGLGYTF; DNA: TGTGCCAGCAGCCGACAAGGACAGGGGCTGGGCTACACCTTC; J: TRBJ1-2; D: TRBD1; size: -; V: TRBV14
CDR3: CASSLLTTRRPEQFF; DNA: TGTGCCAGCAGTCTCTTAACGACCCGACGTCCTGAGCAGTTCTTC; J: TRBJ2-1; D: -; size: -; V: TRBV28
CDR3: CASILTSGSGDTQYF; DNA: TGTGCCAGCATCCTGACTAGCGGTTCGGGGGATACGCAGTATTTT; J: TRBJ2-3; D: TRBD2; size: -; V: TRBV6-5
CDR3: CASSPQSDTQYF; DNA: TGTGCCAGCAGCCCTCAATCGGATACGCAGTATTTT; J: TRBJ2-3; D: -; size: -; V: TRBV9
CDR3: CASRGAGPNYGYTF; DNA: TGCGCCAGCAGGGGGGCAGGTCCCAACTATGGCTACACCTTC; J: TRBJ1-2; D: -; size: -; V: TRBV5-1
CDR3: CASSERRDSPLHF; DNA: TGCGCCAGCAGCGAGCGCAGGGATTCACCCCTCCACTTT; J: TRBJ1-6; D: -; size: -; V: TRBV5-1
CDR3: CASSRDFLGNSPLHF; DNA: TGTGCCAGCAGCCGGGACTTTCTAGGGAATTCACCCCTCCACTTT; J: TRBJ1-6; D: -; size: once; V: TRBV14
CDR3: CASSRPGQGQPQHF; DNA: TGCGCCAGCAGCCGGCCGGGACAGGGACAGCCCCAGCATTTT; J: TRBJ1-5; D: TRBD1; size: -; V: TRBV4-1
CDR3: CASSSAGERDMNEQFF; DNA: TGTGCCAGCAGTTCTGCGGGGGAGAGGGATATGAATGAGCAGTTCTTC; J: TRBJ2-1; D: TRBD2; size: -; V: TRBV28
CDR3: CSVEERQGYYEQYF; DNA: TGCAGCGTTGAAGAGCGACAGGGGTACTACGAGCAGTACTTC; J: TRBJ2-7; D: TRBD1; size: -; V: TRBV29-1
CDR3: CASRERAGPFSPLHF; DNA: TGTGCCAGCAGGGAGCGAGCGGGTCCTTTTTCACCCCTCCACTTT; J: TRBJ1-6; D: -; size: -; V: TRBV6-5
CDR3: CASSFLRTAAGGSTDTQYF; DNA: TGTGCCAGCAGCTTCCTTAGGACGGCAGCGGGAGGAAGCACAGATACGCAGTATTTT; J: TRBJ2-3; D: TRBD2; size: -; V: TRBV7-8
CDR3: CASSEDRGLRYGYTF; DNA: TGTGCCAGCAGCGAAGACAGGGGGCTTCGGTATGGCTACACCTTC; J: TRBJ1-2; D: TRBD1; size: -; V: TRBV7-8
CDR3: CASSPVRASGANVLTF; DNA: TGTGCCAGCAGCCCCGTCAGGGCGTCTGGGGCCAACGTCCTGACTTTC; J: TRBJ2-6; D: -; size: -; V: TRBV7-2
CDR3: CATSRDPAESYGYTF; DNA: TGTGCCACCAGCAGAGATCCCGCAGAGAGCTATGGCTACACCTTC; J: TRBJ1-2; D: -; size: once; V: TRBV15